These 17 T cell receptor beta chains were all obtained from the same sample, sequenced in a study of blood T cells in healthy people across ages. A sample-barcoded 5' primer and a J-beta primer mix were used in a second PCR of about 6 to 12 cycles. TCRdb re-analysed the 5' RACE reads in MiXCR, keeping a single row per CDR3 protein. Of 1.5 million to 2 million distinct CDR3 sequences listed, about 35% were seen once; the top ten hold around 11%. The material sequenced was blood. These receptors were collected from a woman younger than 45 in good health.

V and J are TRBV7-9 and TRBJ2-7; no definite D call. This CDR3 has 13 residues. Germline CDR1 reads SEHNR; CDR2 reads FQNEAQ (reference sequence). V gave up 4 bases and J gave up 5 bases, with 12 bases separating them. Here the CDR3 reads CASSWGMVDEQYF. The CDR3 DNA reads as TGTGCCAGCAGCTGGGGTATGGTCGACGAGCAGTACTTC.

This clonotype was detected many times. The V call is TRBV29-1, the J call TRBJ2-3; D tentatively reads TRBD1 or TRBD2 (6 bases each). Germline-derived CDR1 and CDR2 are SQVTM and ANQGSEA. This CDR3 region has 17 residues. V lost 7 bases to trimming and J lost 6 bases, with 29 bases between them. CDR3 amino acids: CSAPQGGGGGFMDTQYF. The CDR3 nucleotides read TGCAGCGCTCCACAGGGTGGCGGAGGGGGGTTTATGGATACGCAGTATTTT.

As DNA, the CDR3 is TGTGCCACCAGCAGAGATTTAGGAGGGAACTATGGCTACACCTTC. Translation gives CATSRDLGGNYGYTF. The chain joins TRBV15 to TRBJ1-2; D remains ambiguous. Germline V CDR1 and CDR2: LNHNV, YYDKDF (reference sequence). Trimming left V 0 bases short and J 2 bases short, with 10 bases between. The CDR3 is 15 residues long.

Only a few counts were recorded for this clonotype. V and J are TRBV20-1 and TRBJ1-5; D unresolved. Germline lookup yields CDR1 DFQATT and CDR2 SNEGSKA (reference sequence). The CDR3 contains 14 residues. V gave up 0 bases and J gave up 7 bases, with 13 bases separating them. The DNA for the CDR3 is TGCAGTGCTAGAGATACCCGGGGTGGCCAGCCCCAGCATTTT. This codes for CSARDTRGGQPQHF.

Only a few counts were recorded for this clonotype. The chain carries TRBV15 and TRBJ2-1, with D perhaps TRBD2 (5 bases). The V end was cut by 3 bases, the J end by 6 bases, with 15 bases between. Germline V lookup: CDR1 LNHNV, CDR2 YYDKDF (reference sequence). The CDR3 totals 15 residues. The chain's CDR3 is CATSSAGMGVNEQFF. As DNA, the CDR3 is TGTGCCACCAGCAGTGCCGGGATGGGCGTCAATGAGCAGTTCTTC.

In its sample, this clonotype was seen a few times. This chain joins TRBV7-6 and TRBJ1-1, with 7 positions matching TRBD1. The CDR3 totals 16 residues. Germline CDR1 reads SGHVS; CDR2 reads FNYEAQ. V shed 4 bases, J shed 4 bases, and the junction held 12 bases outside the gene matches. The CDR3 DNA sequence: TGTGCCAGCAGCTCCCTGACAGGGACTCCCAGCACTGAAGCTTTCTTT. Translation: CASSSLTGTPSTEAFF.

This clonotype was counted between two and nine times. The rearrangement uses TRBV20-1 and TRBJ2-7; D perhaps matches TRBD1 (5 bases). Germline V gives CDR1 DFQATT, CDR2 SNEGSKA (reference sequence). V lost 3 bases, J lost 5 bases, and 11 bases lay in between. This CDR3 has 12 residues. CDR3 in amino acids: CSASKQGHEQYF. Written as DNA, the CDR3 is TGCAGTGCTAGTAAGCAGGGCCACGAGCAGTACTTC.

This chain connects TRBV15 to TRBJ2-7; 7 bases are a match to TRBD1. CDR3 size: 16 residues. Germline CDR1 is LNHNV and CDR2 is YYDKDF (reference sequence). V trimming: 0 bases; J trimming: 3 bases; junction bases outside the gene matches: 8. DNA for the CDR3: TGTGCCACCAGCAGAGAAAAAGGGGGCGGATTCTACGAGCAGTACTTC. Translated: CATSREKGGGFYEQYF. The full variable domain, rest sourced from reference TRBV15 and TRBJ2-7, is DAMVIQNPRYQVTQFGKPVTLSCSQTLNHNVMYWYQQKSSQAPKLLFHYYDKDFNNEADTPDNFQSRRPNTSFCFLDIRSPGLGDTAMYLCATSREKGGGFYEQYFGPGTRLTVT.

This clonotype was recorded a few times. The genes are TRBV15 and TRBJ2-7, with 8 nucleotides matching TRBD1. The CDR3 is made up of 16 amino acids. Trimming cost V 4 bases and J 2 bases; bases outside gene matches: 10. Germline loops: CDR1 LNHNV, CDR2 YYDKDF (reference sequence). CDR3 DNA: TGTGCCACCAGCAAACAAGTTTGGACAGGGACCTACGAGCAGTACTTC. This gives the protein CATSKQVWTGTYEQYF.

Comment on this clonotype: This may come from a read error, since a much larger clone is one base off. The genes are TRBV5-5 and TRBJ1-2; 7 bases align to TRBD1. Germline V gives CDR1 SGHKS, CDR2 YYEKEE (reference sequence). CDR3 length equals 16 residues. The CDR3 sequence is CASSSRQGSLNYDYTF. The DNA of the CDR3 is TGTGCCAGCAGCTCGCGACAGGGATCACTTAACTATGACTACACCTTC.

This clonotype occurred once. This chain links TRBV4-1 with TRBJ2-7; 9 bases map to TRBD2. Germline V gene data show CDR1 as MGHRA and CDR2 as YSYEKL. V was clipped by 1 base and J by 3 bases; unmatched bases: 19. This CDR3 comprises 20 residues. CDR3 residues: CASSQVLIPSGIGKLYEQYF. The CDR3 bases are TGCGCCAGCAGCCAAGTATTGATTCCTAGCGGGATAGGGAAGCTCTACGAGCAGTACTTC.

This clonotype appeared a single time. The chain carries TRBV11-3 and TRBJ2-2, with 12 bases lining up with TRBD2. The V gene end was trimmed by 3 bases and the J gene end by 5 bases; junction bases not matched to a gene: 7. There are 17 residues in the CDR3. Germline V lookup: CDR1 SGHNT, CDR2 YENEEA. The CDR3 DNA reads as TGTGCCAGCAGCTTGCGGCTAGCGGGAGGGGGAACCGGGGAGCTGTTTTTT. The encoded protein is CASSLRLAGGGTGELFF.

This chain joins TRBV4-1 and TRBJ1-2; TRBD1 agrees at 8 bases. V was clipped by 3 bases and J by 3 bases; unmatched bases: 6. CDR1 and CDR2 from the germline V gene are MGHRA and YSYEKL. The CDR3 extends over 15 amino acids. The CDR3 loop is CASSHLGQGHYGYTF. The CDR3 DNA sequence: TGCGCCAGCAGCCATTTAGGACAGGGCCACTATGGCTACACCTTC.

The rearrangement joins TRBV5-1 to TRBJ2-7; 7 bases are a match to TRBD1. Germline V lookup: CDR1 SGHRS, CDR2 YFSETQ. Germline trimming cut 4 bases from V and 5 bases from J; bases unmatched to any gene: 9. The CDR3 covers 14 residues. CDR3 nucleotide sequence: TGCGCCAGCAGCCTCCAGGACAGGAGCCACGAGCAGTACTTC. This codes for CASSLQDRSHEQYF.

The rearrangement links TRBV25-1 to TRBJ1-5; D not certain. The CDR3 length is 12 residues. Germline lookup yields CDR1 MGHDK and CDR2 SYGVNS. The V end lost 6 bases, the J end lost 5 bases, and 8 bases lay between the germline ends. The CDR3 region is CASSVGYQPQHF. As DNA, the CDR3 is TGTGCCAGCAGCGTAGGGTATCAGCCCCAGCATTTT.

The V and J genes are TRBV5-1 and TRBJ2-1; D unresolved. CDR1 and CDR2 from the germline V gene are SGHRS and YFSETQ. The ends were cut back, 0 bases at V and 7 bases at J, with 14 bases in the middle. The CDR3 is 15 residues long. The CDR3 bases are TGCGCCAGCAGCTTGGGGGGTCAGAATACGAATGAGCAGTTCTTC. Protein: CASSLGGQNTNEQFF.

This clonotype came up a few times. The chain employs TRBV6-6 and TRBJ2-5; 10 nucleotides match TRBD1. Germline V CDR1 and CDR2: MNHNY, SVGAGI (reference sequence). The CDR3 is 15 residues long. V shed 0 bases and J 4 bases; nucleotides not matched to a gene: 2. The CDR3 sequence is CASSYSTGGSETQYF. The CDR3 nucleotides are TGTGCCAGCAGTTACTCGACAGGGGGCTCAGAGACCCAGTACTTC.